A single sample gave rise to the 18 T cell receptor beta chains below, sequenced in a study of CD8 T cells in ankylosing spondylitis (dated by TCRdb to the late 2010s). Receptors were amplified or captured by 5' RACE. Data came from an Illumina HiSeq 2500. TCRdb's own reprocessing of the public reads used fastp at Q25 and MiXCR and kept productive beta chains. Duplicate CDR3 protein sequences are folded into a single record with the most common DNA and genes. The sample profile shows approximately 300,000 distinct CDR3 sequences; roughly 20% of them were found once. 3.5% of the sample belongs to the ten largest clones. The material sequenced was blood, either unsorted or a sorted T cell fraction (not recorded which). The receptors were sampled from a female donor with ankylosing spondylitis or in good health (not recorded which).

V is TRBV20-1 and J is TRBJ2-1; 7 nucleotides agree with TRBD2. The CDR3 runs to 18 residues. V lost 0 bases and J lost 4; bases outside the gene matches: 15. CDR1 and CDR2 from the germline V gene are DFQATT and SNEGSKA (reference sequence). CDR3 sequence (DNA): TGCAGTGCTAGAGAGGGGCTCCGGGCGGGAGTGAGTTACAATGAGCAGTTCTTC. Protein product: CSAREGLRAGVSYNEQFF.

The chain carries TRBV12-3 or TRBV12-4 and TRBJ2-6; 8 bases line up with TRBD2. Unmatched junction bases numbered 6, after V lost 2 bases and J lost 0 bases. CDR3 length: 18 residues. CDR3 amino acids: CASSLSSGPRSGANVLTF. The CDR3, as DNA: TGTGCCAGCAGTTTATCTAGCGGGCCTCGCTCTGGGGCCAACGTCCTGACTTTC.

This chain uses TRBV4-3 with TRBJ1-1; 9 bases match TRBD1. The germline V gene has CDR1 LGHNA and CDR2 YSLEER. The CDR3 length is 14 residues. Trimming cost V 4 bases and J 1 base; bases outside gene matches: 1. CDR3: CASSRTGANTEAFF. CDR3 DNA sequence: TGCGCCAGCAGCCGGACAGGGGCGAACACTGAAGCTTTCTTT.

This clonotype was seen a few times. The CDR3 nucleotides are TGCAGCGTTCAGGACAGCGAAGAGACCCAGTACTTC. Translating gives CSVQDSEETQYF. This sequence joins TRBV29-1 and TRBJ2-5; maybe TRBD1 (6 bases). From germline, CDR1 is SQVTM and CDR2 ANQGSEA. This CDR3 contains 12 residues. With 5 bases removed from V and 3 bases from J, the gap between germline ends came to 10 bases.

This clonotype was seen ten or more times. The J gene is TRBJ1-1, the V gene TRBV20-1; D is possibly TRBD1 (5 bases). Looked up from germline, CDR1 is DFQATT and CDR2 is SNEGSKA (reference sequence). Deletions cut 6 bases from V and 4 bases from J, with 12 bases between. This CDR3 is 12 amino acids long. The CDR3 loop is CSARQGGTEAFF. CDR3 DNA: TGCAGTGCGCGGCAGGGTGGCACTGAAGCTTTCTTT.

This sequence joins TRBV3-1 and TRBJ2-1, with D maybe TRBD2 (6 bases). Germline values: CDR1 LGHDT, CDR2 YNNKEL (reference sequence). This CDR3 is 12 amino acids long. The ends were cut back, 8 bases at V and 8 bases at J, with 13 bases in the middle. The CDR3 DNA reads TGTGCCAGCGCCTACGGAGGGGATGAGCAGTTCTTC. Protein product: CASAYGGDEQFF.

This chain's CDR3 is CASSLLRTALGVETQYF. The CDR3 DNA is TGTGCCAGCAGCTTGTTGCGGACGGCCCTGGGTGTGGAGACCCAGTACTTC. This chain joins TRBV5-6 and TRBJ2-5; D is unresolved. The CDR3 is 17 residues long. Trimming removed 1 base from V and 5 bases from J, with 21 bases in between. The germline gives CDR1 SGHDT, CDR2 YYEEEE.

The sample holds many counts of this clonotype. At one of its ends the junction is not consistent with the germline gene, which may arise from a read error. The V call is TRBV29-1, the J call TRBJ2-1; TRBD2 agrees at 10 bases. Per the germline V gene, CDR1 is SQVTM and CDR2 is ANQGSEA. The CDR3 sequence is 13 residues long. CDR3 sequence (DNA): TGCAGCAATTTCGGTACTAGCGGGAATGGGCAGTTCTTC. It codes for CSNFGTSGNGQFF.

This clonotype was seen more than once but under ten times. V gene TRBV28 combines with J gene TRBJ2-3; 7 bases fit TRBD2. The CDR3 is 15 residues long. CDR1 is MDHEN and CDR2 is SYDVKM in the germline V gene. Losses at the gene ends were 5 bases for V and 5 bases for J; bases not matched to a gene: 10. CDR3 loop: CASSLHSGIRDTQYF. Written as DNA, the CDR3 is TGTGCCAGCAGTCTACACAGCGGGATCAGAGATACGCAGTATTTT.

The chain is built from TRBV6-1 and TRBJ1-5; a weak D match, TRBD1 (5 bases). Germline values: CDR1 MNHNS, CDR2 SASEGT. CDR3 size: 14 residues. V was trimmed by 6 bases and J by 5 bases, leaving 14 bases between them. In DNA form, the CDR3 reads TGTGCCAGCAGCTGGCAGGGTTTGGATCAGCCCCAGCATTTT. Its translation: CASSWQGLDQPQHF.

The V call is TRBV25-1, the J call TRBJ1-5; D uncertain. The CDR3 is made up of 16 amino acids. The germline V and J ends were trimmed by 2 bases and 0 bases, with 11 bases remaining between them. Germline-derived CDR1 and CDR2 are MGHDK and SYGVNS. DNA of the CDR3: TGTGCCAGCAGTGAAAGTGGCAAGAATAGCAATCAGCCCCAGCATTTT. It translates to CASSESGKNSNQPQHF.

CDR3 in amino acids: CASSFYWDEKLFF. Here the CDR3 DNA reads TGTGCCAGCAGTTTCTATTGGGATGAAAAACTGTTTTTT. V gene TRBV6-2 or TRBV6-3 combines with J gene TRBJ1-4; D gene uncertain. The CDR3 covers 13 residues. The germline V gene encodes CDR1 MNHEY and CDR2 SVGEGT. The V and J ends lost 4 bases and 6 bases respectively, with 9 bases between them.

There are many counts of this clonotype. The chain links TRBV20-1 to TRBJ1-1; perhaps TRBD1 as D (5 bases). The CDR3 is 14 residues long. V was cut by 6 bases and J by 4 bases, with 18 bases left in between. The germline V gene has CDR1 DFQATT and CDR2 SNEGSKA (reference sequence). CDR3 in DNA: TGCAGTGCCCTTTTTGGGGCAGGGATCACTGAAGCTTTCTTT. Translated, it gives CSALFGAGITEAFF.

This clonotype was picked up a small number of times. The chain links TRBV5-1 to TRBJ2-2; D perhaps matches TRBD2 (5 bases). CDR1 and CDR2 from the germline V gene are SGHRS and YFSETQ. This CDR3 is built from 15 residues. The germline V and J ends were trimmed by 1 base and 0 bases, with 7 bases remaining between them. The CDR3 region has the DNA TGCGCCAGCAGCTTGCAGACTACGAACACCGGGGAGCTGTTTTTT. It translates to CASSLQTTNTGELFF.

The rearrangement links TRBV28 to TRBJ2-1; 10 bases align to TRBD2. The germline V gene encodes CDR1 MDHEN and CDR2 SYDVKM. The CDR3 spans 13 residues. In DNA, the CDR3 is TGTGTTACCGGGACTAGCGTACACAATGAGCAGTTCTTC. Residues: CVTGTSVHNEQFF.

The V call is TRBV28, the J call TRBJ1-4; a weak D match, TRBD1 (6 bases). The CDR3 has 13 amino acids. V was trimmed by 7 bases and J by 5 bases, leaving 11 bases between them. The germline gives CDR1 MDHEN, CDR2 SYDVKM. CDR3 sequence reads: CASKDRVNEKLFF. The CDR3 DNA is TGTGCCAGCAAGGACAGAGTGAATGAAAAACTGTTTTTT.

This clonotype was recorded a few times. The chain carries TRBV7-2 and TRBJ2-1, with D unresolved. V was pared by 2 bases and J by 5 bases, with 7 bases between. The CDR3 extends over 13 amino acids. The V gene's germline CDR1 is SGHTA and CDR2 FQGNSA. The CDR3 sequence: CASSLTRNNEQFF. CDR3 bases: TGTGCCAGCAGCTTAACGAGAAACAATGAGCAGTTCTTC.

The chain links TRBV11-2 to TRBJ2-7; TRBD1 matches 9 bases. Looked up from germline, CDR1 is SGHAT and CDR2 is FQNNGV. The V and J ends lost 5 bases and 2 bases, in that order; junction bases with no gene match: 10. This CDR3 is 16 amino acids long. The CDR3 here is CASSPLEGQGPYEQYF. The DNA of the CDR3 is TGTGCCAGCAGCCCACTGGAGGGACAGGGACCCTACGAGCAGTACTTC.